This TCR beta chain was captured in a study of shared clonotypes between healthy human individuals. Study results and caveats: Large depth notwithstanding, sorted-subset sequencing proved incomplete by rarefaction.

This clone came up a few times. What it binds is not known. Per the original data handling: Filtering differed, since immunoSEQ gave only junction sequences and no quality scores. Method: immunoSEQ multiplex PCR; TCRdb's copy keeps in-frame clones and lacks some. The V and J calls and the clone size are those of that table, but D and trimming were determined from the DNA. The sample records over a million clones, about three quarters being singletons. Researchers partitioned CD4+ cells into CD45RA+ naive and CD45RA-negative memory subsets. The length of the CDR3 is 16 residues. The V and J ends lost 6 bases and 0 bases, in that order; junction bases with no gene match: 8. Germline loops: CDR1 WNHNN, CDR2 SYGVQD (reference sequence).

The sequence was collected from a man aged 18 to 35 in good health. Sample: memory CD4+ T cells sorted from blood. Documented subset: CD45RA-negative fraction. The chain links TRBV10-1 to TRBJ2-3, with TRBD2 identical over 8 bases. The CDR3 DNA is TGCGCCAGCAGCCGGGGGGGAAGTTCTAGCACAGATACGCAGTATTTT. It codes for CASSRGGSSSTDTQYF.